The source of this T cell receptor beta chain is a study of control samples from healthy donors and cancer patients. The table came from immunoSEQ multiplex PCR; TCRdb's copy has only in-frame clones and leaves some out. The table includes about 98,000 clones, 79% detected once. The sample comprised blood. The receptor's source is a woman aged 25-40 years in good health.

CDR3 nucleotide sequence: TGTGCCAGTAGCATGGGTGGCGGCTACGAGCAGTACTTC. The encoded protein is CASSMGGGYEQYF. The rearrangement links TRBV19 to TRBJ2-7; D gene uncertain. CDR3 length equals 13 residues. V dropped 6 bases and J dropped 3 bases, with 12 bases sitting between them. Germline loops: CDR1 LNHDA, CDR2 SQIVND (reference sequence).